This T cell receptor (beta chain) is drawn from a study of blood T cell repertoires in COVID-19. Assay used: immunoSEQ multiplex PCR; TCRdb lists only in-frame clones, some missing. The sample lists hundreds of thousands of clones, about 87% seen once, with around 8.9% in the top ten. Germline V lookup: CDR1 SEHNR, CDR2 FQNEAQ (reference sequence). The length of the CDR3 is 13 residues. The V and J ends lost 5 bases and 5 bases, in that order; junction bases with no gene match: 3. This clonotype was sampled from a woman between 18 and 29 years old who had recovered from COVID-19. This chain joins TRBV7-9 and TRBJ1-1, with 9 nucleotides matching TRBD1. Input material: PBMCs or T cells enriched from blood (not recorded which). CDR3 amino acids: CASSQTGGTEAFF. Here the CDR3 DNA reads TGTGCCAGCAGCCAGACAGGGGGTACTGAAGCTTTCTTT.